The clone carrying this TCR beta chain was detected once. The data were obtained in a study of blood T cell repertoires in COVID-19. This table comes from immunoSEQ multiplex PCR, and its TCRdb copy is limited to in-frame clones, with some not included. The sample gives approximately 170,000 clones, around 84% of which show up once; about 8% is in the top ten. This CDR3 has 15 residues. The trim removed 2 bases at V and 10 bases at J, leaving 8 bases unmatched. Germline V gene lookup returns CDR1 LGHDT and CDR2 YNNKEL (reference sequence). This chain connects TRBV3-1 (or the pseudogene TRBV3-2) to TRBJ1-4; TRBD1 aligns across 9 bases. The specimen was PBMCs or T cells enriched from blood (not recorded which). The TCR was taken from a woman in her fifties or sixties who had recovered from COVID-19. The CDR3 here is CASSQLQGASGKLFF. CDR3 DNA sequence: TGTGCCAGCAGCCAACTACAGGGGGCCTCAGGAAAACTGTTTTTT.